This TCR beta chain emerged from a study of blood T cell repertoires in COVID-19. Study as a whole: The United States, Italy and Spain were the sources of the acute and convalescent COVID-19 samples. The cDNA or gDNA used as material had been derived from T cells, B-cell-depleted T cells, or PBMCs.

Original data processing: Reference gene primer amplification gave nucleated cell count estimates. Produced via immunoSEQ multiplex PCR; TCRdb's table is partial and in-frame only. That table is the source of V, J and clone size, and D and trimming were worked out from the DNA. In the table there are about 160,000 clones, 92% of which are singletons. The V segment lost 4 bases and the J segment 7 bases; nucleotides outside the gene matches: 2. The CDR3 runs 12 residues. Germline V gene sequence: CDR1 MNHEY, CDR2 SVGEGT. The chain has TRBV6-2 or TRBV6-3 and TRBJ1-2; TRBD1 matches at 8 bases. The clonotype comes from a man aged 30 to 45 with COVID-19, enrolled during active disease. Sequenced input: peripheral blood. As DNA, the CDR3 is TGTGCCAGCAGTTGGGACAGGCTTGGCTACACCTTC. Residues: CASSWDRLGYTF.